This TCR beta chain was captured in a study of blood T cell repertoires in COVID-19. Study-wide context: Researchers got acute and convalescent COVID-19 samples from the United States, Italy and Spain. T cells, B-cell-depleted T cells, or PBMCs provided the cDNA or gDNA that served as material.

Source study methods: Amplification from reference gene primers served as the basis for estimated nucleated cell counts. Some clones are missing from TCRdb's copy, which holds only in-frame ones; the method was immunoSEQ multiplex PCR. V, J and clone size reflect that table, while D and trimming were determined from the DNA. This sample has about 220,000 clones, with 75% to 90% found just once. What was sequenced was peripheral blood. This clonotype was obtained from a human donor in a cohort sampled during active COVID-19.

The CDR3 loop reads CASSANSGTADTQYF. DNA of the CDR3: TGTGCCAGCAGCGCCAATAGCGGGACCGCAGATACGCAGTATTTT. The chain joins TRBV7-3 to TRBJ2-3, with 8 nucleotides matching TRBD2. Unmatched junction bases numbered 8, after V lost 5 bases and J lost 4 bases. The CDR3 has 15 residues. The V gene's germline CDR1 is SGHTA and CDR2 FQGTGA.